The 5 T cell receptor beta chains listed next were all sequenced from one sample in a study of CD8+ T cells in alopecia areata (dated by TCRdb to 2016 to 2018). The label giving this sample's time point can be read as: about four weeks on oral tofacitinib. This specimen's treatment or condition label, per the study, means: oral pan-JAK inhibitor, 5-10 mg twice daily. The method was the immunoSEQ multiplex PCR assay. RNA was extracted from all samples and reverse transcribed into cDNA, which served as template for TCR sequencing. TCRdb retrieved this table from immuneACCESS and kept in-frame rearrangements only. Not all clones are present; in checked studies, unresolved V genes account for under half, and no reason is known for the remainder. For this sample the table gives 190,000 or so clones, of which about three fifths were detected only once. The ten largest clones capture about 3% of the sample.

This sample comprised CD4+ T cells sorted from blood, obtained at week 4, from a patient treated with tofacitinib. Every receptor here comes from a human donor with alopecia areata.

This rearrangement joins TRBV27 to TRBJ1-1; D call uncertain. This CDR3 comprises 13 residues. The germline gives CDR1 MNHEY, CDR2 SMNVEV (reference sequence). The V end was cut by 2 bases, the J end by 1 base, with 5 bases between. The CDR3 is CASSLSRNTEAFF. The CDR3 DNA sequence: TGTGCCAGCAGTTTAAGCAGGAACACTGAAGCTTTCTTT.

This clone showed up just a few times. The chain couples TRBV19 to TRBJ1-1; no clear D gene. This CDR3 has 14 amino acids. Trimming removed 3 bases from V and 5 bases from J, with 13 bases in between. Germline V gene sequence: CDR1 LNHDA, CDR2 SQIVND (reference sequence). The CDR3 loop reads CASSITRRGTEAFF. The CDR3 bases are TGTGCCAGTAGTATTACAAGAAGAGGTACTGAAGCTTTCTTT.

The CDR3: CASSFDLDRADEQYF. CDR3 DNA sequence: TGTGCCAGCAGCTTTGACTTGGACAGGGCCGACGAGCAGTACTTC. The chain links TRBV7-8 to TRBJ2-7, with 8 bases aligning to TRBD1. V gave up 3 bases and J gave up 5 bases; unmatched junction bases: 9. Germline V lookup: CDR1 SGHVS, CDR2 FQNEAQ. The CDR3 spans 15 residues.

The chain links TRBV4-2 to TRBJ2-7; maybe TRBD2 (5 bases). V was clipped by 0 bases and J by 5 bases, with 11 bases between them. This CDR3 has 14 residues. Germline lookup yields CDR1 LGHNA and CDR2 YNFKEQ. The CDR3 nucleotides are TGTGCCAGCAGCCAAGACCCCACTAGAGACGAGCAGTACTTC. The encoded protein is CASSQDPTRDEQYF.

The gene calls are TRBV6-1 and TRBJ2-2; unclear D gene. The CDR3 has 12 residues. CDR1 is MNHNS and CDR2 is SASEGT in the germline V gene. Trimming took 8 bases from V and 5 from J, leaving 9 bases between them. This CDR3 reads CASAQRTGELFF. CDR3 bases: TGTGCCAGCGCCCAGCGTACCGGGGAGCTGTTTTTT.